Listed here is a single TCR beta chain. The data were taken from a study of regulatory T cells in long-lasting Graves disease. Whole-study context: In persistent Graves' disease, antithyroid drugs had been taken for over 5 years and TSH receptor antibodies stayed positive.

Both iRepertoire HTBI primers and Arm-PCR of CDR3 regions were used to build the TCR beta libraries. One entry per CDR3 protein results from TCRdb running MiXCR on the multiplex PCR reads. The data hold about 660,000 distinct CDR3 sequences, with 30% observed a single time. Time point of the sample: persistent/refractory GD, antithyroid drugs over 5 years with positive TRAb. TCR sequences were obtained from RNA taken from PBMCs. Graves' disease diagnosis used American Thyroid Association guidelines. CDR3 length: 16 amino acids. The germline gives CDR1 MNHEY, CDR2 SVGEGT. With V trimmed by 4 bases and J by 0 bases, 4 bases remained unmatched.

The TCR comes from a female donor with Graves disease. V and J are TRBV6-2 or TRBV6-3 and TRBJ2-5; 11 nucleotides align to TRBD1. The sequenced sample was peripheral blood mononuclear cells (PBMCs), obtained when the disease was refractory, from a patient treated with antithyroid drugs. CDR3 coding DNA: TGTGCCAGCAGTTCCTGGACAGGGGGCTACCAAGAGACCCAGTACTTC. Translation gives CASSSWTGGYQETQYF.